The 26 T cell receptor beta chains reported below all come from one sample, sequenced in a study of T cell responses to AZD1222 COVID-19 vaccine. Using immunoSEQ multiplex PCR, the repertoire was profiled, and TCRdb retains in-frame clones only, with some absent. The sample comprises approximately 190,000 clones, roughly 88% of which are singletons, and roughly 0.99% rests with the top ten. The source material was peripheral blood, sampled on day 0 of AZD1222 vaccination. The source is an adult in good health.

Worth noting for this clone: This CDR3 is also generated by other DNA sequences in the sample. The chain carries TRBV29-1 and TRBJ2-6; D uncertain. V gave up 3 bases and J gave up 0 bases, with 0 bases separating them. Germline CDR1 and CDR2: SQVTM and ANQGSEA. This CDR3 comprises 12 residues. CDR3 sequence reads: CSVDSGANVLTF. CDR3 DNA: TGCAGCGTTGACTCTGGGGCCAACGTCCTGACTTTC.

The chain combines TRBV9 with TRBJ1-3; D is unclear. The CDR3 consists of 12 residues. The V gene lost 4 bases and the J gene lost 9 bases, with 11 bases spanning the gap. Germline V lookup: CDR1 SGDLS, CDR2 YYNGEE. CDR3 residues: CASSRFPATIYF. The CDR3 bases are TGTGCCAGCAGCCGGTTTCCTGCCACCATATATTTT.

V gene TRBV7-6 combines with J gene TRBJ2-1; 11 bases line up with TRBD2. V gave up 5 bases and J gave up 7 bases; unmatched junction bases: 19. This CDR3 spans 19 amino acids. CDR1 is SGHVS, CDR2 FNYEAQ, per germline. The CDR3 nucleotides read TGTGCCAGCAGCCTAACGCTTGTGCTAGCGGGAGGCTCGGGGAATGAGCAGTTCTTC. Protein product: CASSLTLVLAGGSGNEQFF.

The CDR3 DNA reads TGTGCCAGCAGCTTGGTACCAGGAAACTATGGCTACACCTTC. This sequence encodes CASSLVPGNYGYTF. This chain joins TRBV5-5 and TRBJ1-2; D is unclear. Germline V gives CDR1 SGHKS, CDR2 YYEKEE (reference sequence). V was shortened by 0 bases and J by 2 bases, with 8 bases between the two germline ends. This CDR3 comprises 14 residues.

The chain employs TRBV9 and TRBJ2-7, with 10 positions matching TRBD1. CDR1 is SGDLS and CDR2 is YYNGEE in the germline V gene. Trimming removed 4 bases from V and 6 bases from J; junction bases left unmatched: 10. CDR3 size: 15 residues. The CDR3 sequence: CASSIGTGVFGEQYF. CDR3 in DNA: TGTGCCAGCAGCATAGGGACAGGGGTTTTTGGCGAGCAGTACTTC.

The chain has TRBV15 and TRBJ2-2, with D maybe TRBD1 (5 bases). The germline V gene has CDR1 LNHNV and CDR2 YYDKDF (reference sequence). This CDR3 is 13 amino acids long. The V and J ends lost 8 bases and 7 bases respectively, with 14 bases between them. The CDR3 nucleotides read TGTGCCACCGAATCCAGGGTTGGCGGGGAGCTGTTTTTT. It is translated as CATESRVGGELFF.

In its sample, this clone was seen once. The chain is built from TRBV27 and TRBJ1-6; D is undetermined. CDR3 length: 14 residues. Germline-derived CDR1 and CDR2 are MNHEY and SMNVEV (reference sequence). The V and J ends lost 5 bases and 9 bases respectively, with 14 bases between them. The chain's CDR3 is CASSDRALSSPLHF. For the CDR3, the DNA is TGTGCCAGCAGTGATAGGGCGCTCAGTTCACCCCTCCACTTT.

This chain joins TRBV29-1 and TRBJ2-5; possibly TRBD2 for D (6 bases). V was clipped by 4 bases and J by 5 bases, with 14 bases between them. CDR1 SQVTM and CDR2 ANQGSEA come from the germline V gene. The CDR3 is made up of 13 amino acids. The CDR3 sequence is CSVALGGGETQYF. CDR3 DNA: TGCAGCGTTGCGCTGGGGGGTGGGGAGACCCAGTACTTC.

Comment on this clone: Within the sample, other DNA sequences also encode this same CDR3. This chain uses TRBV3-1 (or the pseudogene TRBV3-2) with TRBJ2-3, with D unclear. This CDR3 contains 12 residues. V lost 2 bases and J 3 bases, leaving 3 bases between the germline ends. Looked up from germline, CDR1 is LGHDT and CDR2 is YNNKEL (reference sequence). The CDR3 reads CASSQRTDTQYF. In nucleotides, the CDR3 is TGTGCCAGCAGCCAAAGGACAGATACGCAGTATTTT.

The table lists this clone with a few counts. This chain links TRBV7-2 with TRBJ2-2; 10 positions agree with TRBD2. Germline V gene data show CDR1 as SGHTA and CDR2 as FQGNSA. J gave up 1 base and V 5 bases, and 13 bases lay outside the gene matches. The CDR3 consists of 19 residues. For the CDR3, the DNA is TGTGCCAGCAGCCTATCAAGACTAGCGGGTATACAGAACACCGGGGAGCTGTTTTTT. It yields the protein CASSLSRLAGIQNTGELFF.

The chain carries TRBV9 and TRBJ2-2; 10 bases are shared with TRBD1. The V and J ends lost 2 bases and 3 bases, in that order; junction bases with no gene match: 10. The germline CDR1 and CDR2 sequences are SGDLS and YYNGEE. The CDR3 is 18 residues long. CDR3 in amino acids: CASSVFPTGTGDTGELFF. DNA of the CDR3: TGTGCCAGCAGCGTGTTTCCGACCGGGACAGGGGACACCGGGGAGCTGTTTTTT.

V is TRBV5-4 and J is TRBJ2-7, with 7 bases identical to TRBD2. The germline CDR1 and CDR2 sequences are SGHNT and YYREEE (reference sequence). The J segment lost 4 bases and the V segment lost 0 bases, leaving 22 bases of the junction unmatched. The CDR3 consists of 20 residues. The CDR3 DNA is TGTGCCAGCAGCTTGGTTTCCGGATGGCCCCGGGCGGGAGACTCTTACGAGCAGTACTTC. Residues: CASSLVSGWPRAGDSYEQYF.

This chain joins TRBV24-1 and TRBJ2-6; 9 nucleotides align to TRBD1. This CDR3 region has 17 residues. The V and J ends lost 4 bases and 12 bases, in that order; junction bases with no gene match: 15. Germline CDR1 KGHDR, CDR2 SFDVKD. CDR3 residues: CATSDGTKPGQGTVLTF. As DNA, the CDR3 is TGTGCCACCAGTGACGGGACAAAACCGGGACAGGGCACCGTCCTGACTTTC.

The chain links TRBV2 to TRBJ1-1; D remains ambiguous. The ends were cut back, 4 bases at V and 0 bases at J, with 9 bases in the middle. Germline V gene data show CDR1 as SNHLY and CDR2 as FYNNEI. This CDR3 contains 14 residues. The CDR3 region is CASSVTLMNTEAFF. The CDR3 DNA reads TGTGCCAGCAGTGTTACACTAATGAACACTGAAGCTTTCTTT.

The rearrangement joins TRBV19 to TRBJ1-2; 7 bases align to TRBD1. Germline V lookup: CDR1 LNHDA, CDR2 SQIVND (reference sequence). There are 16 residues in the CDR3. Trimming cost V 4 bases and J 3 bases; bases outside gene matches: 11. CDR3 protein: CASSTLSDGTDYGYTF. The CDR3 bases are TGTGCCAGTAGTACGTTATCCGACGGGACAGACTATGGCTACACCTTC.

The gene calls are TRBV6-5 and TRBJ1-2, with a tentative D call TRBD1 (6 bases). The CDR3 is made up of 15 amino acids. CDR1 and CDR2 (germline): MNHEY, SVGAGI. Trimming stripped 2 bases from V and 4 bases from J, with 14 bases between. The CDR3 is CASSYLNRDSYGYTF. DNA for the CDR3: TGTGCCAGCAGTTACCTCAACAGGGACTCCTATGGCTACACCTTC.

The chain employs TRBV6-2 or TRBV6-3 and TRBJ1-2; D perhaps matches TRBD1 (6 bases). This CDR3 comprises 17 residues. Germline CDR1 and CDR2: MNHEY and SVGEGT. V lost 7 bases and J 6 bases, leaving 27 bases between the germline ends. The CDR3 sequence is CASIPLPSYQGRHGYTF. The CDR3 DNA reads TGTGCCAGCATCCCGCTGCCATCCTATCAGGGGAGGCATGGCTACACCTTC.

V usage is TRBV6-5 and J usage is TRBJ2-5; 8 bases line up with TRBD2. V lost 9 bases, J lost 1 base, and 7 bases stayed unmatched. CDR1 is MNHEY, CDR2 SVGAGI, per germline. This CDR3 has 14 amino acids. This CDR3 is CASRVSGAQETQYF. For the CDR3, the DNA is TGTGCCAGTAGGGTTAGCGGGGCCCAAGAGACCCAGTACTTC.

J is TRBJ1-3 and V is TRBV12-5; D is perhaps TRBD1 (6 bases). The CDR3 has 17 amino acids. Trimming shortened V by 0 bases and J by 7 bases, and 19 bases separated the two germline ends. The germline gives CDR1 LGHNT, CDR2 FRNRAP. CDR3 in amino acids: CASGLVDPQGRGNTIYF. CDR3 nucleotides: TGTGCTAGTGGTTTGGTTGACCCACAGGGTCGGGGGAACACCATATATTTT.

V gene TRBV7-9 combines with J gene TRBJ2-7; 7 bases align to TRBD2. This CDR3 has 17 residues. The germline V gene has CDR1 SEHNR and CDR2 FQNEAQ (reference sequence). The V segment lost 5 bases and the J segment 1 base; nucleotides outside the gene matches: 14. In nucleotides, the CDR3 is TGTGCCAGCAGCCCCCTAGCGGACCCCCTCCCTTCCTACGAGCAGTACTTC. Protein sequence: CASSPLADPLPSYEQYF.

The chain uses TRBV28 and TRBJ2-7, with 8 bases matching TRBD2. The trim removed 6 bases at V and 4 bases at J, leaving 26 bases unmatched. The length of the CDR3 is 20 residues. Germline V gives CDR1 MDHEN, CDR2 SYDVKM. The CDR3: CASSVAPVTRGSGRRYEQYF. In DNA form, the CDR3 reads TGTGCCAGCAGCGTAGCCCCTGTCACCCGAGGAAGCGGGAGAAGGTACGAGCAGTACTTC. The complete variable domain, with remaining parts taken from reference TRBV28 and TRBJ2-7, reads DVKVTQSSRYLVKRTGEKVFLECVQDMDHENMFWYRQDPGLGLRLIYFSYDVKMKEKGDIPEGYSVSREKKERFSLILESASTNQTSMYLCASSVAPVTRGSGRRYEQYFGPGTRLTVT.

The chain links TRBV12-3 or TRBV12-4 to TRBJ2-5; D remains unclear. This CDR3 is built from 12 residues. Trimming took off 2 bases at V and 4 bases at J, with 5 bases between the two ends. The CDR3 loop is CASSLPLETQYF. DNA for the CDR3: TGTGCCAGCAGTTTACCCTTAGAGACCCAGTACTTC.

The rearrangement joins TRBV7-2 to TRBJ2-3; D uncertain. The V gene lost 2 bases and the J gene lost 3 bases, with 12 bases spanning the gap. CDR3 length: 15 residues. Germline lookup yields CDR1 SGHTA and CDR2 FQGNSA. The CDR3 spells CASSLFEAETDTQYF. The DNA of the CDR3 is TGTGCCAGCAGCTTATTTGAGGCGGAAACAGATACGCAGTATTTT.

J is TRBJ1-5 and V is TRBV19; no reliable D call. V dropped 8 bases and J dropped 4 bases, with 15 bases sitting between them. The CDR3 sequence is 14 residues long. From germline, CDR1 is LNHDA and CDR2 SQIVND (reference sequence). The DNA for the CDR3 is TGTGCCAGTGGGAATACGGGTTGGAATCAGCCCCAGCATTTT. Translated: CASGNTGWNQPQHF.

The chain combines TRBV29-1 with TRBJ2-6; 8 bases map to TRBD1. CDR1 and CDR2 from the germline V gene are SQVTM and ANQGSEA. This CDR3 has 15 amino acids. V shed 4 bases, J shed 0 bases, and the junction held 2 bases outside the gene matches. CDR3 DNA sequence: TGCAGCGTTGTAGGACAGGGCTCTGGGGCCAACGTCCTGACTTTC. Its protein is CSVVGQGSGANVLTF.

This chain links TRBV28 with TRBJ2-1; the match to TRBD2 covers 7 bases. The CDR3 length is 18 residues. Germline CDR1 is MDHEN and CDR2 is SYDVKM. V shed 1 base, J shed 4 bases, and the junction held 13 bases outside the gene matches. This CDR3 reads CASSLLVRRAGGYNEQFF. CDR3 bases: TGTGCCAGCAGTTTATTAGTCCGGCGGGCCGGGGGGTACAATGAGCAGTTCTTC.